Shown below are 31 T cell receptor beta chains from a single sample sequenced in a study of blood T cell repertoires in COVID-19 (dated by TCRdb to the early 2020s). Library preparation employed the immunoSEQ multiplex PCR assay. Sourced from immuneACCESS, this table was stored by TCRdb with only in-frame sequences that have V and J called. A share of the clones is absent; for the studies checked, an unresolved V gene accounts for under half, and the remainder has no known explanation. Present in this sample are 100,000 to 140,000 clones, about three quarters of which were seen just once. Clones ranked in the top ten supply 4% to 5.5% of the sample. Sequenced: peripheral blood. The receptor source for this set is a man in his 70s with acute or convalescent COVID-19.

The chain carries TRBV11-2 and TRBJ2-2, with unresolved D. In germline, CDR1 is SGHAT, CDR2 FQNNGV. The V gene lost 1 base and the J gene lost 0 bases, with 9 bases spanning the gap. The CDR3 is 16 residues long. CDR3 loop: CASSLGVTTNTGELFF. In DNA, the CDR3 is TGTGCCAGCAGCTTAGGTGTGACAACGAACACCGGGGAGCTGTTTTTT.

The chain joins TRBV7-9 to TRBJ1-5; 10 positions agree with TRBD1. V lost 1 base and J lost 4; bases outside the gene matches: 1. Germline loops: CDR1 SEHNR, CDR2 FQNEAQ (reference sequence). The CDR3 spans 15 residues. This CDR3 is CASSLGQGANQPQHF. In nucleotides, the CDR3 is TGTGCCAGCAGCTTAGGACAGGGGGCTAATCAGCCCCAGCATTTT.

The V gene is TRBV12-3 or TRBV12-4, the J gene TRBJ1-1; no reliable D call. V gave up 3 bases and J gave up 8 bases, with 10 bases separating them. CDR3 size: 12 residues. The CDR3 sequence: CASSFPRGEAFF. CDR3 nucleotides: TGTGCCAGCAGTTTTCCCCGCGGGGAAGCTTTCTTT.

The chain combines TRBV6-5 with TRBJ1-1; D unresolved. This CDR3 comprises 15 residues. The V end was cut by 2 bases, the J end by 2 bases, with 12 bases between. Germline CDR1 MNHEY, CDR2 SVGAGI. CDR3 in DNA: TGTGCCAGCAGTTACCCGAACACAGCTAACACTGAAGCTTTCTTT. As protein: CASSYPNTANTEAFF.

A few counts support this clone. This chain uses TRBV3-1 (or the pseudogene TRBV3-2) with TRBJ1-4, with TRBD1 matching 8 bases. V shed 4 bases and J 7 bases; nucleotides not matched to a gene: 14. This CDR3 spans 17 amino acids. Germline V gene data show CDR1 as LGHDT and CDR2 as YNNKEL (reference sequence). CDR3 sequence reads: CASSPFGGTGPGEKLFF. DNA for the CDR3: TGTGCCAGCAGCCCCTTCGGGGGGACAGGACCGGGTGAAAAACTGTTTTTT.

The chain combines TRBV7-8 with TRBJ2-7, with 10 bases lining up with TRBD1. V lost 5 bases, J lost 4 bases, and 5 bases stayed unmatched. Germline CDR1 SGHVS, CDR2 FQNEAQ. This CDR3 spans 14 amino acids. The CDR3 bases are TGTGCCAGCAGCCGTGGACAGGGGGTATACGAGCAGTACTTC. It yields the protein CASSRGQGVYEQYF.

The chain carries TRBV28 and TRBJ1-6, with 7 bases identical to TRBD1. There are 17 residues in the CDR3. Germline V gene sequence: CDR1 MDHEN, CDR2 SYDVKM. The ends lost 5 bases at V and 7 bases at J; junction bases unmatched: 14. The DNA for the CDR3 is TGTGCCAGCAGTATCCCATCCGGACAGGCCTCGAATTCACCCCTCCACTTT. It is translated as CASSIPSGQASNSPLHF.

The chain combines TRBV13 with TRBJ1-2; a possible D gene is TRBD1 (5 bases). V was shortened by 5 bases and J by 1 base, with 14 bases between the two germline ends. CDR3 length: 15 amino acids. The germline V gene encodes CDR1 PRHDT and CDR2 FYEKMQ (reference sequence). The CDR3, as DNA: TGTGCCAGCAGCCGCATAGGGCAGGGTAACTATGGCTACACCTTC. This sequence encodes CASSRIGQGNYGYTF.

The CDR3: CASSLGGQNYNEQFF. The DNA of the CDR3 is TGTGCCAGCAGCTTGGGTGGGCAGAACTACAATGAGCAGTTCTTC. This chain joins TRBV5-5 and TRBJ2-1; no clear D. CDR3 length: 15 amino acids. Deletions cut 0 bases from V and 3 bases from J, with 10 bases between. Germline loops: CDR1 SGHKS, CDR2 YYEKEE (reference sequence).

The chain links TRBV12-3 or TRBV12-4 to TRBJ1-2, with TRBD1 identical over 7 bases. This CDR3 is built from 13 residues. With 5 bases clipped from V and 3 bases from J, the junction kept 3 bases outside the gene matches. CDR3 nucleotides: TGTGCCAGCAGTCGGGACAGTGACTATGGCTACACCTTC. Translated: CASSRDSDYGYTF.

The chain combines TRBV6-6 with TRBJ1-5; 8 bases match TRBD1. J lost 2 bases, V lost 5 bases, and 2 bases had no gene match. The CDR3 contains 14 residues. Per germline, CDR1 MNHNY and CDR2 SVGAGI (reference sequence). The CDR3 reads CASSQGQGNQPQHF. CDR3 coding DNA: TGTGCCAGCAGTCAGGGACAGGGCAATCAGCCCCAGCATTTT.

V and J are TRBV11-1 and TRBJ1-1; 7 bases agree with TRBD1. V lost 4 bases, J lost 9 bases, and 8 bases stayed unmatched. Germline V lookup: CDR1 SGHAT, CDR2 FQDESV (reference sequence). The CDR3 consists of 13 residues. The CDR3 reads CASSWDSDWKAFF. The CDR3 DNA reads TGTGCCAGCAGCTGGGACAGCGACTGGAAAGCTTTCTTT.

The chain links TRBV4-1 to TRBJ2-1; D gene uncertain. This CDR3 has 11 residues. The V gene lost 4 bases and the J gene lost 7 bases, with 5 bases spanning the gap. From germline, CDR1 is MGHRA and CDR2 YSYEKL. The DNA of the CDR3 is TGCGCCAGCAGCCCCTTGAATGAGCAGTTCTTC. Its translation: CASSPLNEQFF.

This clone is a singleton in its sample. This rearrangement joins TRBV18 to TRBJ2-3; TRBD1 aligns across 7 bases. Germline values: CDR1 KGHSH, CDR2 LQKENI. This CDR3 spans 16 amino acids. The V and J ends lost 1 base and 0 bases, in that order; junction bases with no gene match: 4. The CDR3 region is CASSPQRDSSTDTQYF. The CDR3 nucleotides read TGTGCCAGCTCACCACAACGGGACAGTAGCACAGATACGCAGTATTTT.

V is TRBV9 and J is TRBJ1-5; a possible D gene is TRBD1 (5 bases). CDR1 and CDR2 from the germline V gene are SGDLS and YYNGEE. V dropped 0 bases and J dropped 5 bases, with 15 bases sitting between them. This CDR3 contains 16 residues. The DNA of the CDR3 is TGTGCCAGCAGCGTAGGTGACAGCACGTTCGATCAGCCCCAGCATTTT. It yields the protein CASSVGDSTFDQPQHF.

The DNA for the CDR3 is TGTGCCAGCTCATGGGACAGGAAAAGCAATCAGCCCCAGCATTTT. It specifies CASSWDRKSNQPQHF. V and J are TRBV18 and TRBJ1-5; 8 bases are a match to TRBD1. The germline V gene has CDR1 KGHSH and CDR2 LQKENI. The CDR3 covers 15 residues. The trim removed 5 bases at V and 1 base at J, leaving 4 bases unmatched.

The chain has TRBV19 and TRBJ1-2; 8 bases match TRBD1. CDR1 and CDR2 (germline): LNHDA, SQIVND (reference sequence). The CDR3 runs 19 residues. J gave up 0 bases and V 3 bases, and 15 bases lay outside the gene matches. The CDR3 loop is CASSMASAGQGRPNYGYTF. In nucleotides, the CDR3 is TGTGCCAGTAGTATGGCGTCTGCCGGACAGGGTCGTCCTAACTATGGCTACACCTTC.

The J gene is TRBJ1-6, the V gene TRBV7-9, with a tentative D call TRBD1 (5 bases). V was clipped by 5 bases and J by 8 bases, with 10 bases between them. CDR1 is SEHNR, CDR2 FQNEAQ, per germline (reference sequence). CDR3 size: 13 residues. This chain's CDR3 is CASSPRGDSPLHF. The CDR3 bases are TGTGCCAGCAGCCCTCGGGGGGATTCACCCCTCCACTTT.

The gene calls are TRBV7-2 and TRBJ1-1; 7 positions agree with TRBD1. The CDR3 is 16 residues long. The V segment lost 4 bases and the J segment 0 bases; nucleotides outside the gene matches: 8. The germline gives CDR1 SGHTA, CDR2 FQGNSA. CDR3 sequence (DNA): TGTGCCAGCAGCTGGCCCCCGGGACAGATGAACACTGAAGCTTTCTTT. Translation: CASSWPPGQMNTEAFF.

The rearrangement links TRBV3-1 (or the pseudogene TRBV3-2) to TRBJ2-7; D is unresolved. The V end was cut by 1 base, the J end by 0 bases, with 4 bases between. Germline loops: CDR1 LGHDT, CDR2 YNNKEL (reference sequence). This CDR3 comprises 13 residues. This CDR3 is CASSQGSSYEQYF. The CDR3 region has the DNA TGTGCCAGCAGCCAAGGTAGCTCCTACGAGCAGTACTTC.

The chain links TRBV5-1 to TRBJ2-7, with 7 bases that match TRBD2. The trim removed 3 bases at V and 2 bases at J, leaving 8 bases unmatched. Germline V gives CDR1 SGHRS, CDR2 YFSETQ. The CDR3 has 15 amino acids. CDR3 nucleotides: TGCGCCAGCAGCTCACAAGCGGGGACCACCTACGAGCAGTACTTC. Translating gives CASSSQAGTTYEQYF.

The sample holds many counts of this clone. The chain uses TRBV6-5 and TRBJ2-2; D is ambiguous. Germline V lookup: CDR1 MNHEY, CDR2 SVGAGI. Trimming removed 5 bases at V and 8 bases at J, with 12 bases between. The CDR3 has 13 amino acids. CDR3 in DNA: TGTGCCAGCAGTCCACGACCCGGGGGGGAGCTGTTTTTT. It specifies CASSPRPGGELFF.

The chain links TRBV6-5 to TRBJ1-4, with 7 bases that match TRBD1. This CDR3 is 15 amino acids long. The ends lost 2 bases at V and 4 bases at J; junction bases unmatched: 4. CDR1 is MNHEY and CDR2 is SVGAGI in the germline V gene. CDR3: CASSYRGLGNEKLFF. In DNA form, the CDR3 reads TGTGCCAGCAGTTACAGGGGGCTCGGTAATGAAAAACTGTTTTTT.

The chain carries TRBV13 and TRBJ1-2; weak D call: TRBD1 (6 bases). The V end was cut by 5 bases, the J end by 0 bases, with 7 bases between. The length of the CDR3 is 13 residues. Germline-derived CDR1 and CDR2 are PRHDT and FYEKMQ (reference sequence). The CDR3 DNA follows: TGTGCCAGCAGCCGGACAGCTAACTATGGCTACACCTTC. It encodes CASSRTANYGYTF.

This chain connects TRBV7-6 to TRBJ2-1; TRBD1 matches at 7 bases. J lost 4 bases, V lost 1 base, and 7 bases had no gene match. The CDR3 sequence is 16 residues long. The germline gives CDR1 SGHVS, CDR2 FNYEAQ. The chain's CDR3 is CASSLDRAGGYNEQFF. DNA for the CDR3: TGTGCCAGCAGCTTAGATCGGGCAGGGGGTTACAATGAGCAGTTCTTC. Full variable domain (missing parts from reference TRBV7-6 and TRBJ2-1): GAGVSQSPRYKVTKRGQDVALRCDPISGHVSLYWYRQALGQGPEFLTYFNYEAQQDKSGLPNDRFSAERPEGSISTLTIQRTEQRDSAMYRCASSLDRAGGYNEQFFGPGTRLTVL.

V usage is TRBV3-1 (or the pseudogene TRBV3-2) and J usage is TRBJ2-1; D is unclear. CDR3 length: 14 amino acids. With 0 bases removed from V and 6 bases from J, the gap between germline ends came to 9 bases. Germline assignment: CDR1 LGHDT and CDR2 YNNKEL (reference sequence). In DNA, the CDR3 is TGTGCCAGCAGCCAAGAGAGAAGTACCAATGAGCAGTTCTTC. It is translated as CASSQERSTNEQFF.

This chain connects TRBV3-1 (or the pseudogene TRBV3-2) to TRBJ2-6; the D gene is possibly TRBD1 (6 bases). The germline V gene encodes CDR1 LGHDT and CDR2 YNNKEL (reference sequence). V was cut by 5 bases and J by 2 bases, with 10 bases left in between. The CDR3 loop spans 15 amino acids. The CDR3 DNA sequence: TGTGCCAGCAGCTCCACAGGGACTGGGGCCAACGTCCTGACTTTC. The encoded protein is CASSSTGTGANVLTF.

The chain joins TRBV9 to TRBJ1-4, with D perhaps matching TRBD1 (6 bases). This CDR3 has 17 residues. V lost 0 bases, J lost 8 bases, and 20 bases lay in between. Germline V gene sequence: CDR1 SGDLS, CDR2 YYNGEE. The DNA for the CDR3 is TGTGCCAGCAGCGTAGGGTCTCGGCGGGGGCTAGAGGAAAAACTGTTTTTT. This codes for CASSVGSRRGLEEKLFF. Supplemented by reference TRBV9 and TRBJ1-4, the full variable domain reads DSGVTQTPKHLITATGQRVTLRCSPRSGDLSVYWYQQSLDQGLQFLIQYYNGEERAKGNILERFSAQQFPDLHSELNLSSLELGDSALYFCASSVGSRRGLEEKLFFGSGTQLSVL.

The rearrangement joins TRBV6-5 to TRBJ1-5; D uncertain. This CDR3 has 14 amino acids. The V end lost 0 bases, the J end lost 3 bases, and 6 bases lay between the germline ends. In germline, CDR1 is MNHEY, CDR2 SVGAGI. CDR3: CASSYSAHNQPQHF. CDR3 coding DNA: TGTGCCAGCAGTTACTCGGCCCACAATCAGCCCCAGCATTTT.

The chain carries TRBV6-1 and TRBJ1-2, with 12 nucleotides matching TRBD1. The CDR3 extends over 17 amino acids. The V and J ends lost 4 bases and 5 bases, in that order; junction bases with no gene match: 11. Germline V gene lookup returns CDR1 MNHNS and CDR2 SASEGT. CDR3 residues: CASSGTPGQGAKYGYTF. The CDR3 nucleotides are TGTGCCAGCAGTGGAACCCCGGGACAGGGGGCAAAATATGGCTACACCTTC.

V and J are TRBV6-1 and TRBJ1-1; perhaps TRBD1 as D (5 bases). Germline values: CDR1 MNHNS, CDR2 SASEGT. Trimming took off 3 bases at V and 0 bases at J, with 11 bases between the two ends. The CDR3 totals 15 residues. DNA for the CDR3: TGTGCCAGCAGTGAGAGTGACAGAATGAACACTGAAGCTTTCTTT. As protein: CASSESDRMNTEAFF.